This T cell receptor (beta chain) was recovered during a study of neurological immune-mediated disorders. Regarding the study as a whole: In HTLV-1-associated myelopathy, TCR clonal expansion was greatest, and in multiple sclerosis it was least, below healthy controls.

CDR3 size: 13 residues. CDR1 is SNHLY and CDR2 is FYNNEI in the germline V gene. V gave up 7 bases and J gave up 6 bases, with 14 bases separating them. The table lists this clonotype with many counts. Its antigen is undetermined. The cDNA came from 5'RACE, which used 10-nucleotide random UMIs. Whenever a sequencing run was performed, it yielded over 190 million TCR-beta sequences from 15-18 subjects. In TCRdb, the 5' RACE reads were re-called with MiXCR into one record per CDR3 protein. The sample gives approximately 82,000 distinct CDR3 sequences, over 10% of which show up once; 5% is in the top ten. The time point denotes: longitudinal time-point 2. Unsorted libraries were prepared from 2 million PBMCs that had been stored at -80 C.

Sample: PBMCs. This receptor was obtained from a female donor with HTLV-1-associated myelopathy (HAM/TSP). V and J are TRBV2 and TRBJ2-3, with D perhaps being TRBD1 or TRBD2 (5 bases each). The CDR3 region has the DNA TGTGCCAGCACAGGGCAGGGAGCGGATACGCAGTATTTT. Encoded protein: CASTGQGADTQYF.